The clone carrying this TCR beta chain was detected only a few times. Each CDR3 protein is one row after TCRdb ran MiXCR on the RACE reads. Among about 160,000 distinct CDR3 sequences listed, around a quarter were seen once. As to time point: patch test 3, about 24 weeks after DPC sensitization. Treatment here: therapeutic diphenylcyclopropenone sensitization with weekly scalp DPC. The data were obtained in a study of human T cells and chemical hapten exposure. With 0 bases removed from V and 5 bases from J, the gap between germline ends came to 11 bases. The CDR3 contains 14 residues. The germline gives CDR1 SGHRS, CDR2 YFSETQ.

The source was whole blood, collected in connection with sensitization to the hapten diphenylcyclopropenone (DPC). The chain couples TRBV5-1 to TRBJ1-1; D may be TRBD1 (5 bases). The origin of this receptor is a woman between 18 and 30 years old with alopecia areata. Some clones in this sample may be carry-over from other donors' samples. The CDR3 DNA reads TGCGCCAGCAGCTTGGGGACGAAGGGGACTGAAGCTTTCTTT. Translation: CASSLGTKGTEAFF.